The rows below give T cell receptor beta chains drawn from one sample of a study of post-analysis software for immune sequencing data. Each CDR3 protein is one row after TCRdb ran MiXCR on the PCR reads. The sample records more than 350,000 distinct CDR3 sequences, approximately 39% being singletons. Sequenced: blood. The receptors originated from a girl aged 2 to 9 with multiple sclerosis. The CDR3 runs from the conserved cysteine through the conserved F or W. The D gene is left open where the match is weak. Expanded clones get a size class; other rows say once, few or many, or leave the size out.

j_gene	d_gene	abundance	len	v_gene	CDR3aa	CDR3nt
TRBJ1-1	TRBD1	few	15	TRBV10-3	CAISEGQGANTEAFF	TGTGCCATCAGTGAAGGACAGGGGGCGAACACTGAAGCTTTCTTT
TRBJ2-7	.	.	11	TRBV29-1	CSVDSGDEQYF	TGCAGCGTTGATTCTGGGGACGAGCAGTACTTC
TRBJ1-5	.	.	15	TRBV4-3	CASSQEGDLNQPQHF	TGCGCCAGCAGCCAAGAGGGGGATCTCAATCAGCCCCAGCATTTT
TRBJ2-5	TRBD2	.	15	TRBV28	CASSLSSLAGETQYF	TGTGCCAGCAGTTTATCTTCCCTAGCGGGAGAGACCCAGTACTTC
TRBJ2-7	.	.	13	TRBV6-6	CASSYGWGREQYF	TGTGCCAGCAGTTACGGGTGGGGACGCGAGCAGTACTTC
TRBJ1-1	.	few	17	TRBV6-1	CASSEASQAGRNTEAFF	TGTGCCAGCAGTGAAGCCAGTCAGGCTGGGAGGAACACTGAAGCTTTCTTT
TRBJ2-7	.	.	14	TRBV7-9	CASSSRAGKGEQYF	TGTGCCAGCAGCTCAAGGGCCGGAAAAGGCGAGCAGTACTTC
TRBJ2-7	TRBD1	.	14	TRBV7-9	CASSLRDSLGEQYF	TGTGCCAGCAGCCTCCGGGACAGTTTGGGCGAGCAGTACTTC
TRBJ1-1	.	.	16	TRBV9	CASSVGSQGQNTEAFF	TGTGCCAGCAGCGTAGGTTCTCAGGGACAGAACACTGAAGCTTTCTTT
TRBJ2-3	TRBD2	.	16	TRBV5-1	CASSLPSGTSTDTQYF	TGCGCCAGCAGCCTCCCTAGCGGCACTAGCACAGATACGCAGTATTTT
TRBJ1-2	.	few	15	TRBV11-2	CASSLAGSRGYGYTF	TGTGCCAGCAGCTTAGCGGGCAGTAGGGGGTATGGCTACACCTTC
TRBJ2-5	TRBD1	.	11	TRBV29-1	CSVEERTGLYF	TGCAGCGTTGAAGAAAGGACAGGTCTGTACTTC
TRBJ2-7	TRBD1	few	17	TRBV12-3/TRBV12-4	CASSLGGRTGDSYEQYF	TGTGCCAGCAGTTTAGGGGGCCGGACAGGGGACTCCTACGAGCAGTACTTC
TRBJ2-3	TRBD2	.	16	TRBV5-1	CASSVTSGTGTDTQYF	TGCGCCAGCAGCGTAACTAGCGGGACAGGCACAGATACGCAGTATTTT
TRBJ2-3	.	few	16	TRBV5-1	CASSREIAEITDTQYF	TGCGCCAGCAGCCGTGAGATAGCGGAAATCACAGATACGCAGTATTTT
TRBJ1-4	.	once	13	TRBV5-1	CASSLDINEKLFF	TGCGCCAGCAGCTTGGACATTAATGAAAAACTGTTTTTT
TRBJ1-2	TRBD1	.	15	TRBV6-5	CASKQTGEPNYGYTF	TGTGCCAGCAAACAGACAGGGGAGCCTAACTATGGCTACACCTTC
TRBJ2-7	.	.	14	TRBV10-1	CASSSGQTTYEQYF	TGCGCCAGCAGTTCTGGGCAGACCACCTACGAGCAGTACTTC
TRBJ2-3	TRBD1	.	15	TRBV12-3/TRBV12-4	CASSRGDRTTGTQYF	TGTGCCAGCAGTAGAGGGGACAGGACGACGGGTACGCAGTATTTT
TRBJ2-7	.	.	11	TRBV10-3	CAISGSSEQYF	TGTGCCATCAGTGGGTCCAGCGAGCAGTACTTC
TRBJ2-7	TRBD1	.	16	TRBV5-1	CASSLAVGTGPNEQYF	TGCGCCAGCAGCTTGGCCGTAGGGACAGGGCCCAACGAGCAGTACTTC
TRBJ2-7	TRBD1	.	16	TRBV27	CVSRDAAGGASYEQYF	TGTGTCAGCAGAGATGCTGCAGGGGGCGCAAGTTACGAGCAGTACTTC